Listed below are T cell receptor beta chains from one sample, sequenced in a study of technical replicates of blood from four donors. Repertoires were generated with immunoSEQ multiplex PCR, while TCRdb's copy carries only in-frame clones and drops some. This table holds fewer than 100,000 clones, around 97% found once. Sequencing was performed on T cells isolated from PBMCs. These receptors all come from a human donor in good health. CDR3s leave out the opening cysteine and the closing phenylalanine or tryptophan.

TRBV25-1	ASTPTLAVSTDTQY
TRBV5-1	ASRNRADSYEQY
TRBV11-3	ASSHTGTLLRGPGELF
TRBV5-4	ASSQSGVNTGELF
TRBV5-1	ASSLGTSGTEQF
TRBV29-1	SVEEGTDYGYT
TRBV5-1	ASSSLATYNEQF
TRBV9	ASSVDRFYNEQF
TRBV7-9	ASSNPRDRVGNTIY
TRBV2	ASRWRAISGNEQF
TRBV4-1	ASSFRQGERYEQY
TRBV4-1	ASSLPSGTKKETQY
TRBV18	ASSPAPLDNEQF
TRBV7-7	ASSPGTGPSYEQY
TRBV10-2	ASSGNTIY
TRBV9	ASSVGGYQETQY
TRBV7-9	ASSLAVPANYGYT
TRBV9	ASSVDPRQGTEAF
TRBV30	AWKFPWRSGELF
TRBV5-1	ASSVTGSGANVLT
TRBV5-1	ASSLGPGTGRGYT
TRBV25-1	ASRGQGASPSYEQY
TRBV28	ASSWRREIVDTGELF
TRBV6-5	ASSYGTGNTEAF
TRBV2	ASTEGGLAGVNEQF
TRBV6-6	ASGGGSGSPYNEQF
TRBV7-7	ASSLSGTDTQY
TRBV15	ATSRGNSEKETQY
TRBV18	ASSPPDSPVYEQY